These 5 T cell receptor beta chains came from one sample sequenced in a study of blood T cell repertoires in COVID-19. TCRdb keeps only in-frame clones here, not all; method: immunoSEQ multiplex PCR. The sample lists about 68,000 clones; roughly 80% were seen once. Sequenced sample: peripheral blood. Source of these receptors: a human donor in a cohort sampled during active COVID-19.

J is TRBJ2-3 and V is TRBV11-2; D possibly corresponds to TRBD2 (6 bases). V lost 1 base and J 6 bases, leaving 11 bases between the germline ends. Germline V gene lookup returns CDR1 SGHAT and CDR2 FQNNGV. The CDR3 runs to 14 residues. The CDR3 nucleotides are TGTGCCAGCAGCTTAGGGGCGGGGTTGGATACGCAGTATTTT. Translation gives CASSLGAGLDTQYF.

This clone was recorded once. This chain joins TRBV19 and TRBJ2-3; no reliable D call. CDR1 is LNHDA, CDR2 SQIVND, per germline (reference sequence). Trimming took off 8 bases at V and 0 bases at J, with 9 bases between the two ends. The CDR3 is made up of 13 amino acids. CDR3 sequence (DNA): TGTGCCAGTGGCCCTGTTAGCACAGATACGCAGTATTTT. This codes for CASGPVSTDTQYF. Complete variable domain (other parts from reference TRBV19 and TRBJ2-3): DGGITQSPKYLFRKEGQNVTLSCEQNLNHDAMYWYRQDPGQGLRLIYYSQIVNDFQKGDIAEGYSVSREKKESFPLTVTSAQKNPTAFYLCASGPVSTDTQYFGPGTRLTVL.

The rearrangement joins TRBV4-1 to TRBJ1-5; the D is unclear. This CDR3 is built from 15 residues. The V gene lost 0 bases and the J gene lost 2 bases, with 8 bases spanning the gap. Germline-derived CDR1 and CDR2 are MGHRA and YSYEKL. CDR3 region: CASSQDGEGNQPQHF. The DNA of the CDR3 is TGCGCCAGCAGCCAAGACGGGGAGGGCAATCAGCCCCAGCATTTT.

This clone was seen more than once but under ten times. The chain carries TRBV4-1 and TRBJ2-1; D is undetermined. The V gene's germline CDR1 is MGHRA and CDR2 YSYEKL. V lost 1 base to trimming and J lost 0 bases, with 10 bases between them. CDR3 size: 16 residues. The CDR3 sequence is CASSQVNLVSYNEQFF. The CDR3 region has the DNA TGCGCCAGCAGCCAAGTTAACCTAGTCTCCTACAATGAGCAGTTCTTC.

As concerns this clone: Within the sample, other DNA sequences also encode this same CDR3. This sequence joins TRBV5-1 and TRBJ2-1; 12 bases are a match to TRBD2. This CDR3 has 15 residues. V shed 4 bases and J 5 bases; nucleotides not matched to a gene: 4. Germline V lookup: CDR1 SGHRS, CDR2 YFSETQ. CDR3 nucleotides: TGCGCCAGCAGCCGGACTAGCGGGACGGACAATGAGCAGTTCTTC. Translation gives CASSRTSGTDNEQFF.